These T cell receptor beta chains were read from a single sample in a study of CD8 T cells in Susac syndrome. Via MiXCR, TCRdb re-called the immunoSEQ multiplex PCR reads, giving one row per CDR3 protein. The sample includes about 130,000 distinct CDR3 sequences, about 95% of them seen just once. Material for sequencing was CD8+ T cells from PBMCs. The receptors were sampled from a human donor with Susac syndrome. Each CDR3 is given with its conserved first and last residue. D genes are given only for firm matches.

j_call,v_call,d_call,cdr3_aa
TRBJ2-7,TRBV6-6,NA,CASSYSNNPGVAEQYF
TRBJ1-2,TRBV2,TRBD1,CASRGQGENYGYTF
TRBJ2-2,TRBV11-2,NA,CASSFDRANTGELFF
TRBJ2-7,TRBV12-3/TRBV12-4,NA,CASSFGASYEQYF
TRBJ2-1,TRBV30,NA,CAWSRSGVDEQFF
TRBJ1-1,TRBV19,NA,CASSQAPNTEAFF
TRBJ2-7,TRBV19,NA,CASTPGGAAREQYF
TRBJ2-5,TRBV27,NA,CASSPGPGPPQETQYF
TRBJ1-1,TRBV4-1,NA,CASSQGQLVRNFEAFF
TRBJ2-7,TRBV18,TRBD2,CASSPLLAGYEQYF
TRBJ2-1,TRBV30,NA,CAWTLVGGGEQFF
TRBJ2-7,TRBV4-3,TRBD1,CASSQGGTGGEQYF
TRBJ2-5,TRBV15,TRBD2,CATSRDTGKPGLAGPPQETQYF
TRBJ1-5,TRBV12-3/TRBV12-4,TRBD1,CASSLAQGEQPQHF
TRBJ1-1,TRBV5-6,NA,CASSLEPHGGNTEAFF
TRBJ1-5,TRBV20-1,NA,CSARDEAGSQPQHF
TRBJ1-2,TRBV20-1,TRBD1,CSARETGQVIRYGYTF
TRBJ1-1,TRBV7-8,TRBD1,CASSLEQGDTEAFF
TRBJ2-1,TRBV20-1,TRBD2,CSARLAGEYNEQFF
TRBJ1-5,TRBV4-1,NA,CASSPEGSIGNQPQHF
TRBJ2-5,TRBV11-2,NA,CASSRTDPKTQYF
TRBJ2-3,TRBV3-1,NA,CASSQDESSGTDTQYF
TRBJ2-1,TRBV12-3/TRBV12-4,TRBD2,CASSLGGGRWF
TRBJ2-5,TRBV7-8,TRBD2,CASSYPVGLAGDRAGETQYF
TRBJ1-4,TRBV18,NA,CASSPPFEGGEKLFF
TRBJ2-3,TRBV9,NA,CASSVVGSFPDTQYF